Listed here is a single T cell receptor (beta chain). The table came from immunoSEQ multiplex PCR; TCRdb's copy has only in-frame clones and leaves some out. The sample includes around 87,000 clones, approximately 94% seen only once; the top ten take approximately 2.9%. This sample stems from a study of OX40 agonist ivuxolimab in advanced cancers. Study background: Dose-escalation patients suffered from hepatocellular carcinoma, melanoma, renal cell or head and neck cancer.

The sequences come from CD4+ or CD8+ T cells sorted from blood, collected in a trial of the OX40 agonist ivuxolimab. The TCR was taken from an adult with an advanced solid tumor such as melanoma, head and neck, liver or kidney cancer.

CDR3 region: CASIPGTGGNEKLFF. CDR3 sequence (DNA): TGTGCCAGTATCCCCGGGACAGGGGGAAATGAAAAACTGTTTTTT. This chain joins TRBV19 and TRBJ1-4; 11 nucleotides agree with TRBD1. V was pared by 7 bases and J by 5 bases, with 6 bases of the junction left unmatched. The V gene's germline CDR1 is LNHDA and CDR2 SQIVND (reference sequence). The CDR3 is 15 residues long.